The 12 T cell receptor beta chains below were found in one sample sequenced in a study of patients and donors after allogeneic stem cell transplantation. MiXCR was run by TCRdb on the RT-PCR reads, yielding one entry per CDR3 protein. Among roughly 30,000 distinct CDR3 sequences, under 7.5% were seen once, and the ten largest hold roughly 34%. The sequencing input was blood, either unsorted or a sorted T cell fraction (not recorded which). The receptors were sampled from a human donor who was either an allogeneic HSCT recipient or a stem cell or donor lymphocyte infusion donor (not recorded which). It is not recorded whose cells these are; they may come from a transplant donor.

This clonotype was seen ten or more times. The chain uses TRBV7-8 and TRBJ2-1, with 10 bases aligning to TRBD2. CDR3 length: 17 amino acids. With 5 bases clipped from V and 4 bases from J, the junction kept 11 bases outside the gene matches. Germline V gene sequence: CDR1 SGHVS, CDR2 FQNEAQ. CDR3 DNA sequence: TGTGCCAGCAGCACGAACCGGGTAGCGGGAGGTTACAATGAGCAGTTCTTC. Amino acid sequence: CASSTNRVAGGYNEQFF.

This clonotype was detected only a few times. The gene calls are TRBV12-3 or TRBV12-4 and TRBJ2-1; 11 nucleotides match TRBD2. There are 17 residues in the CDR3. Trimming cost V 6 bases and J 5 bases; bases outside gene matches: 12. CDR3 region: CASSPGGGTSGDNEQFF. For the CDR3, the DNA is TGTGCCAGCAGCCCCGGAGGGGGGACTAGCGGAGACAATGAGCAGTTCTTC.

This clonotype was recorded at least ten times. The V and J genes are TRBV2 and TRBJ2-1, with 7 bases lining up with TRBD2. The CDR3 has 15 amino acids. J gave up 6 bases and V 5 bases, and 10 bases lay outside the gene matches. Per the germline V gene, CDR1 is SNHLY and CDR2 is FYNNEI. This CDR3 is CASSSFTGGGNEQFF. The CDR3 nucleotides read TGTGCCAGCAGTAGTTTCACGGGAGGAGGCAATGAGCAGTTCTTC.

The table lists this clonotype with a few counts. The CDR3: CASNLRTSGANVLTF. CDR3 sequence (DNA): TGTGCCAGCAACTTACGGACAAGCGGGGCCAACGTCCTGACTTTC. This chain links TRBV6-2 or TRBV6-3 with TRBJ2-6; TRBD1 might be the D (5 bases). Trimming left V 7 bases short and J 4 bases short, with 14 bases between. The CDR3 is 15 residues long. Germline CDR1 reads MNHEY; CDR2 reads SVGEGT.

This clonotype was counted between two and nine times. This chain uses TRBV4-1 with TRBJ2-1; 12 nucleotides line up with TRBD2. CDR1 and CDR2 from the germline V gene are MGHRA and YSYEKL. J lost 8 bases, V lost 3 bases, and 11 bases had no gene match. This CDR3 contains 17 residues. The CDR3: CASSHRYETSGRYEQFF. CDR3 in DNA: TGCGCCAGCAGCCATCGATATGAAACTAGCGGGAGGTATGAGCAGTTCTTC.

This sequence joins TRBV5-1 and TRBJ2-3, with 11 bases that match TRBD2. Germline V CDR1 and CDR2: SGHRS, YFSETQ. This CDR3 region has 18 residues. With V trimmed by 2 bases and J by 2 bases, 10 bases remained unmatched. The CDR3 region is CASSLRALAGGLTDTQYF. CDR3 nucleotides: TGCGCCAGCAGCTTAAGGGCTCTAGCGGGAGGACTCACAGATACGCAGTATTTT. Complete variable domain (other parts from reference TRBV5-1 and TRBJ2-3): KAGVTQTPRYLIKTRGQQVTLSCSPISGHRSVSWYQQTPGQGLQFLFEYFSETQRNKGNFPGRFSGRQFSNSRSEMNVSTLELGDSALYLCASSLRALAGGLTDTQYFGPGTRLTVL.

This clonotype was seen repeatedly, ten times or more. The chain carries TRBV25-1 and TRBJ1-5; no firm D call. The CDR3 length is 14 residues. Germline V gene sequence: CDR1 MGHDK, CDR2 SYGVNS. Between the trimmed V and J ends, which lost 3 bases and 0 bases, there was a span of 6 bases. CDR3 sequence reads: CASSEGSSNQPQHF. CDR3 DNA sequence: TGTGCCAGCAGTGAGGGGAGTAGCAATCAGCCCCAGCATTTT.

The CDR3 DNA reads TGCAGTGCTAGAGATATAGGACTAGCGCACAACGAGCAGTACTTC. As protein: CSARDIGLAHNEQYF. This rearrangement joins TRBV20-1 to TRBJ2-7, with 9 nucleotides matching TRBD2. Unmatched junction bases numbered 8, after V lost 0 bases and J lost 5 bases. Germline values: CDR1 DFQATT, CDR2 SNEGSKA (reference sequence). The CDR3 is 15 residues long.

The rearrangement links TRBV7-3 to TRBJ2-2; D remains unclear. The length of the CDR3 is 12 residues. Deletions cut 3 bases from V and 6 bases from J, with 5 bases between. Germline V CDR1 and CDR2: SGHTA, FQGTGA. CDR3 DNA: TGTGCCAGCAGCTTCTTTCCCGGGGAGCTGTTTTTT. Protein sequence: CASSFFPGELFF.

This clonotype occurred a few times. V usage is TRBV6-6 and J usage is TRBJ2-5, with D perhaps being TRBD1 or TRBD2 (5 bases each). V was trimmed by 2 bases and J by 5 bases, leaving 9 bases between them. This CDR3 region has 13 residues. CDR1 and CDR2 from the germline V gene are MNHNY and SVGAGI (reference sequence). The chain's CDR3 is CASSYGGRETQYF. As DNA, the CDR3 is TGTGCCAGCAGTTACGGGGGTAGGGAGACCCAGTACTTC.

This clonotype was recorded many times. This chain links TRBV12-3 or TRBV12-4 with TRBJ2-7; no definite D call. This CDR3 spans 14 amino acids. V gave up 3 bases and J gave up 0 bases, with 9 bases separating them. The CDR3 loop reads CASSFPPASYEQYF. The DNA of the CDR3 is TGTGCCAGCAGTTTCCCACCGGCCTCCTACGAGCAGTACTTC.

DNA for the CDR3: TGTGCCAGCAGTTTACAGGGGGCGTCCGGGGAGCTGTTTTTT. As protein: CASSLQGASGELFF. The chain employs TRBV27 and TRBJ2-2, with 8 bases fitting TRBD1. The CDR3 runs 14 residues. Germline CDR1 reads MNHEY; CDR2 reads SMNVEV (reference sequence). Trimming at V came to 2 bases and at J to 6 bases, leaving 2 bases not matched to a gene.